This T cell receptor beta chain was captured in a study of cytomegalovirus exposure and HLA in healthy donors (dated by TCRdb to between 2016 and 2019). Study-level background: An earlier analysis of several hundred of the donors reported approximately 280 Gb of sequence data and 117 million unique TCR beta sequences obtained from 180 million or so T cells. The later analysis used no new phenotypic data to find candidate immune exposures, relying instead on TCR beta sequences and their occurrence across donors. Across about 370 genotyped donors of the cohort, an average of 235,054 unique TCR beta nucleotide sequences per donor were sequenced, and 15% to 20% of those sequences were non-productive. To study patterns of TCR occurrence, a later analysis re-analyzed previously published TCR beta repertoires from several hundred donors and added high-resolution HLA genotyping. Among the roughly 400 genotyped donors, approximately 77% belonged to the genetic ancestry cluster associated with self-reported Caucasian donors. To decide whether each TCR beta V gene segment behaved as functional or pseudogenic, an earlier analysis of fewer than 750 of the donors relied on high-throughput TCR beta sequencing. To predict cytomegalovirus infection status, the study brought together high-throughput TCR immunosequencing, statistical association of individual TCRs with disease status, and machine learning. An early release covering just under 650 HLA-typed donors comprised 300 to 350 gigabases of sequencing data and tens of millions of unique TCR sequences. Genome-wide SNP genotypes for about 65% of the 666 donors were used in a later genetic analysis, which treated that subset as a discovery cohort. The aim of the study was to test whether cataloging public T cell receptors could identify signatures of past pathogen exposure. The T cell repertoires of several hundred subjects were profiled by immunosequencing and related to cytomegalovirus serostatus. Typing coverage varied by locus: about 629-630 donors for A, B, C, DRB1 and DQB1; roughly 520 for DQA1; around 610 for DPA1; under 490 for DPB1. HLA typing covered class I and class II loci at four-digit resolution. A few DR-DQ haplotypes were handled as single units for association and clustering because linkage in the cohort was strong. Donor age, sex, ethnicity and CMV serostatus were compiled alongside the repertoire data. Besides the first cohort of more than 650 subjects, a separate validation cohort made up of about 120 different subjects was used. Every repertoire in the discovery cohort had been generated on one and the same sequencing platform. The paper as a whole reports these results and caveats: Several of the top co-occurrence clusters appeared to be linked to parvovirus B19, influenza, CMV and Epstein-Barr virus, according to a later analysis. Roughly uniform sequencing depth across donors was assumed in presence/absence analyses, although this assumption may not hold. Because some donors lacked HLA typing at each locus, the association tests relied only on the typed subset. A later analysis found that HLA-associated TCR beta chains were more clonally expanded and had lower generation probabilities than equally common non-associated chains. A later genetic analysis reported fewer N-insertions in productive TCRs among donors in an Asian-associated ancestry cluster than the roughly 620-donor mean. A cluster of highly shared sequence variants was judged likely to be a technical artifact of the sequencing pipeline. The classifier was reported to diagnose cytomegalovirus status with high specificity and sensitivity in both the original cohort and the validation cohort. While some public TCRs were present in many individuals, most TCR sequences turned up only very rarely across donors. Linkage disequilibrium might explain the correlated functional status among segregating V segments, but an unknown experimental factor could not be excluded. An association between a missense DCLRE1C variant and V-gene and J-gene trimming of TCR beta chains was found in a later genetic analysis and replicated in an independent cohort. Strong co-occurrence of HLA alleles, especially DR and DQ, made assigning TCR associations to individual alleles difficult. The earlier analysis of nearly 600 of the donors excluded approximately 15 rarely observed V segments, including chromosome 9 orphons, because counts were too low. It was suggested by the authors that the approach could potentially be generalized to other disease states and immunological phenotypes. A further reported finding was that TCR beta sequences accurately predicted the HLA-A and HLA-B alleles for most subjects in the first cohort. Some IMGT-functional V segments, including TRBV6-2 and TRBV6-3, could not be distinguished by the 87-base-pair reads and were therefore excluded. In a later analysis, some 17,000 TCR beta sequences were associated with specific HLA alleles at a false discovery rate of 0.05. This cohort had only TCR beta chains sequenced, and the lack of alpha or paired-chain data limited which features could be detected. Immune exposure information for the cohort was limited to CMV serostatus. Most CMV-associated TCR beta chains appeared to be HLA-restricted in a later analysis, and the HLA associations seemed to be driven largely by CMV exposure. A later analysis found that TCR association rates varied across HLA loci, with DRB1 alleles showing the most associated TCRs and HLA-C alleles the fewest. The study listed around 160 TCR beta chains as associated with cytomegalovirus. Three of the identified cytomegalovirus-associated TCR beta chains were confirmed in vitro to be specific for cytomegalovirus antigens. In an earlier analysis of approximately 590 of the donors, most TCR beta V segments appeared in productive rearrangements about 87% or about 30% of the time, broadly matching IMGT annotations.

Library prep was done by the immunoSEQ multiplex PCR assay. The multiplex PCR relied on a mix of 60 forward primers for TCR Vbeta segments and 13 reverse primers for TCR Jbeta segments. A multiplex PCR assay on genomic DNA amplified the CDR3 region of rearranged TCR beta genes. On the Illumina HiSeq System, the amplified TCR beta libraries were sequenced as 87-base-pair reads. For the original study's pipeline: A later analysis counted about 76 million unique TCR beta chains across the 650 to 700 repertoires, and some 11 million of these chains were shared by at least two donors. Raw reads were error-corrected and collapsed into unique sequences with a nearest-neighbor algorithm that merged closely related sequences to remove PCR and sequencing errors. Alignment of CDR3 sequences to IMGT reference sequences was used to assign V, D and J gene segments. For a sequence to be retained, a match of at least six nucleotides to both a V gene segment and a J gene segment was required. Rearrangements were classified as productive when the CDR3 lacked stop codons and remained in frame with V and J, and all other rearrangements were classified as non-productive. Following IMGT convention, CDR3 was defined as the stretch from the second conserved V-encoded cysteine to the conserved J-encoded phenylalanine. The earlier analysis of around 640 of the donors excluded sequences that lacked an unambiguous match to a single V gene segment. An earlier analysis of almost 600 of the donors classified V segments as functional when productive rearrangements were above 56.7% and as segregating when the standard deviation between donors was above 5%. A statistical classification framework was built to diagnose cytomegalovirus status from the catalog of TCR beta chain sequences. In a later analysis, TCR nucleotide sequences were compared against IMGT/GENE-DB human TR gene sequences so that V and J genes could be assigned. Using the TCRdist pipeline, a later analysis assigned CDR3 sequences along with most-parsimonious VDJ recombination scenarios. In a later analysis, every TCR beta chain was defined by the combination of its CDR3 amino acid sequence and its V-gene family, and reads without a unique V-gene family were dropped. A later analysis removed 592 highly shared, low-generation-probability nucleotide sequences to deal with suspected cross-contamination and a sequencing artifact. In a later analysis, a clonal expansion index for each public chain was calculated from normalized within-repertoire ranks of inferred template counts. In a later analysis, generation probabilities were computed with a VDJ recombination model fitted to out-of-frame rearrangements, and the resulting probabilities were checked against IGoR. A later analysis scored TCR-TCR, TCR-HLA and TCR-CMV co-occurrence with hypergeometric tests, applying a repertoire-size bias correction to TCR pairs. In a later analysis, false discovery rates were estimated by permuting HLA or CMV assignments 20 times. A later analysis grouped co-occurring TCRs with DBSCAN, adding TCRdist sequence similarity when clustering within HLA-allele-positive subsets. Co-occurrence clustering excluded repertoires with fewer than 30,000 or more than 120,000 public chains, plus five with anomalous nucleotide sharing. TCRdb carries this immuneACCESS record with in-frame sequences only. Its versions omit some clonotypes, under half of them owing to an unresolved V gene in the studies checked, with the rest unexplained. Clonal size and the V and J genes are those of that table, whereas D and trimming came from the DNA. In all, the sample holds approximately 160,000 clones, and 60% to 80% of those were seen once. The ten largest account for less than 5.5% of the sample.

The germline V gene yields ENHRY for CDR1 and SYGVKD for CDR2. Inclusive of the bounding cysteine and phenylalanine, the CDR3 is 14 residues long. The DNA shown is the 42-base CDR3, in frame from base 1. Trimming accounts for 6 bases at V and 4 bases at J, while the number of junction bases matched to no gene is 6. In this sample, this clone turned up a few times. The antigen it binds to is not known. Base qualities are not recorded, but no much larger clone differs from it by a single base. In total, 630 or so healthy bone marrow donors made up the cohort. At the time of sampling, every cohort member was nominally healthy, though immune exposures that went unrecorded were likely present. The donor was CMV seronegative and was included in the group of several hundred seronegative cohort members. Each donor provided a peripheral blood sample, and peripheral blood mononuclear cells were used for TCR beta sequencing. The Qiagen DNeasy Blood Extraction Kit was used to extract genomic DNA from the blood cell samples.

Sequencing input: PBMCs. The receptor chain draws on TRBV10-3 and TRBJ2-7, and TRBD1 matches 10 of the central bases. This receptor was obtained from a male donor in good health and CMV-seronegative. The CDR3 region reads CAIRPGQGTYEQYF. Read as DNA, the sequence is TGTGCCATCAGACCGGGACAGGGGACGTACGAGCAGTACTTC.